This T cell receptor (beta chain) was identified during a study of blood T cell repertoires in COVID-19. Authors' methods: Using reference gene primer amplification, nucleated cell counts were estimated. Generated by immunoSEQ multiplex PCR, the TCRdb table keeps only in-frame clones and is missing some. D and trimming come from the DNA, and the V and J calls and clone size come from that table. The table includes under 250,000 clones, around four fifths detected once. As regards this clone: One end of the junction does not line up with germline, which may come from a read error.

The CDR3 loop spans 16 amino acids. Germline V gene lookup returns CDR1 LNHNV and CDR2 YYDKDF (reference sequence). The receptor was isolated from a woman between 40 and 50 years old with active or convalescent COVID-19. This rearrangement joins TRBV15 to TRBJ1-6; TRBD1 might be the D (6 bases). Material: peripheral blood. The CDR3 region is CATRRGDTGSNSPLHF. CDR3 DNA sequence: TGTGCCACCAGGAGAGGAGATACAGGGAGTAATTCACCCCTCCACTTT. Drawing the rest from reference TRBV15 and TRBJ1-6, the complete variable domain is DAMVIQNPRYQVTQFGKPVTLSCSQTLNHNVMYWYQQKSSQAPKLLFHYYDKDFNNEADTPDNFQSRRPNTSFCFLDIRSPGLGDTAMYLCATRRGDTGSNSPLHFGNGTRLTVT.